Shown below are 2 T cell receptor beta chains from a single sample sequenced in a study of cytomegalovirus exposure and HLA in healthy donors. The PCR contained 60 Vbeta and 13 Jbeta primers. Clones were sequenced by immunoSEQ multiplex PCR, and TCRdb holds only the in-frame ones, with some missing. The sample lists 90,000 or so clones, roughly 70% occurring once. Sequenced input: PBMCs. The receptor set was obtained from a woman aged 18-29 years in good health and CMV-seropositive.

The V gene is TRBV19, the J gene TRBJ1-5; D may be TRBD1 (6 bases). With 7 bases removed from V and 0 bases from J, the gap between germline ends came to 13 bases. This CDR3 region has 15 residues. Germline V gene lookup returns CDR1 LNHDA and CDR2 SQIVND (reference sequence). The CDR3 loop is CASTRGSYSNQPQHF. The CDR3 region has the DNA TGTGCCAGTACGAGGGGGTCCTATAGCAATCAGCCCCAGCATTTT. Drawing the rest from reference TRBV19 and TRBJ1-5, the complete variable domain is DGGITQSPKYLFRKEGQNVTLSCEQNLNHDAMYWYRQDPGQGLRLIYYSQIVNDFQKGDIAEGYSVSREKKESFPLTVTSAQKNPTAFYLCASTRGSYSNQPQHFGDGTRLSIL.

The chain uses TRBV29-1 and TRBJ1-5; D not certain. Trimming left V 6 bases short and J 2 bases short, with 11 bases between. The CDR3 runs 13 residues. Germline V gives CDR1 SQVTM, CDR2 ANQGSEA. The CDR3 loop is CSVGQGGNQPQHF. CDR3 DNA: TGCAGCGTCGGCCAAGGAGGCAATCAGCCCCAGCATTTT.